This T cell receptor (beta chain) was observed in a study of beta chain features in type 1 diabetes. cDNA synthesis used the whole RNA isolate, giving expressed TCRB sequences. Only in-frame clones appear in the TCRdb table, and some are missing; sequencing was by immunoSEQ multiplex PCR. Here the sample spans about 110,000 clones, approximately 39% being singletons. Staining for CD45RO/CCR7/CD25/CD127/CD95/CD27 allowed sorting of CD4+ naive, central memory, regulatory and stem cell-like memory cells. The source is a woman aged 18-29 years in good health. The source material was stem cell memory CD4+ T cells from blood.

The CDR3 loop reads CASSTTWLAGVNEQFF. In DNA, the CDR3 is TGTGCCAGCAGTACGACGTGGCTAGCGGGAGTAAATGAGCAGTTCTTC. The J gene is TRBJ2-1, the V gene TRBV27; 10 nucleotides agree with TRBD2. The trim removed 5 bases at V and 7 bases at J, leaving 11 bases unmatched. CDR3 size: 16 residues. Germline-derived CDR1 and CDR2 are MNHEY and SMNVEV (reference sequence).